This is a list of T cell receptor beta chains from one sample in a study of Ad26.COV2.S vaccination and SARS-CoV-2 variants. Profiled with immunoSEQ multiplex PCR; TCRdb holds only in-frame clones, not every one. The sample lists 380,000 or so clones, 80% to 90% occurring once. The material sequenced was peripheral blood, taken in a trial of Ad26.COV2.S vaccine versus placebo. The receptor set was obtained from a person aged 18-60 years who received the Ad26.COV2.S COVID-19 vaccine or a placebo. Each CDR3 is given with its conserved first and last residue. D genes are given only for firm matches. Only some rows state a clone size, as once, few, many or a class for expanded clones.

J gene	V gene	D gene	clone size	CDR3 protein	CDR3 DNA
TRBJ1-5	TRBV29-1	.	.	CSVLGGNQPQHF	TGCAGCGTGTTGGGGGGGAATCAGCCCCAGCATTTT
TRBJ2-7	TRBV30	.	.	CAWSPIRGYEQYF	TGTGCCTGGAGTCCGATTAGGGGGTACGAGCAGTACTTC
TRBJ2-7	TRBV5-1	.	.	CASSSQGYEQYF	TGCGCCAGCAGCTCACAGGGCTACGAGCAGTACTTC
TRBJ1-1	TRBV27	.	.	CASSLFPGRIAFF	TGTGCCAGCAGTTTATTCCCGGGGCGGATAGCTTTCTTT
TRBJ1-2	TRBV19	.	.	CASSPSGNYGYTF	TGTGCCAGTAGCCCCTCGGGGAACTATGGCTACACCTTC
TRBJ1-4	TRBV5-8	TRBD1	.	CASSLGQGARIGEKLFF	TGTGCCAGCAGCTTGGGACAGGGGGCGCGGATCGGAGAAAAACTGTTTTTT
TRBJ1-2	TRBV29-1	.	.	CSVLIGRNYGYTF	TGCAGCGTTCTAATAGGACGGAACTATGGCTACACCTTC
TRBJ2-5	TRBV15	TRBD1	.	CATSRDKGTGRQETQYF	TGTGCCACCAGCAGAGATAAAGGGACAGGTCGACAAGAGACCCAGTACTTC
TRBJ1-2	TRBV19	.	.	CASRLSGSLYGYTF	TGTGCCAGCCGGCTCTCGGGCAGTCTCTATGGCTACACCTTC
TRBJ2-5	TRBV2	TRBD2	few	CASRLAGGGETQYF	TGTGCCAGCAGGCTAGCGGGAGGTGGAGAGACCCAGTACTTC
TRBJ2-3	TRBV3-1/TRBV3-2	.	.	CASSYLGVTQYF	TGTGCCAGCAGCTACCTTGGGGTTACGCAGTATTTT
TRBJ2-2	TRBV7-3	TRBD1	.	CASSLGTVSTGELFF	TGTGCCAGCAGCTTAGGGACAGTATCCACCGGGGAGCTGTTTTTT